This T cell receptor beta chain stems from a study of vaccination effects on CD4 cells after COVID-19. The CDR3 extends over 12 amino acids. Trimming stripped 4 bases from V and 2 bases from J, with 5 bases between. Per germline, CDR1 MNHEY and CDR2 SMNVEV (reference sequence). Upon completion of about ten days in culture, CD4+ T cells were isolated. None of the vaccinated had previously contracted SARS-CoV-2, and their nucleocapsid antibodies tested negative. Fresh IL-2-containing medium replaced half the medium on days 3 and 7. This table comes from immunoSEQ multiplex PCR, and its TCRdb copy is limited to in-frame clones, with some not included. The sample has 70,000 or so clones, approximately 80% seen once. To note about this clone: The antigen is undetermined.

Study observations and caveats: Few convalescent patients, and no early post-infection timepoints, were available to the study.

This receptor was identified in a human donor who received a COVID-19 vaccine. This specimen was CD4+ T cells from PBMCs cultured without peptide, taken before COVID-19 vaccination. The genes are TRBV27 and TRBJ1-2; no clear D. As DNA, the CDR3 is TGTGCCAGCAGTTCCAGGAACTATGGCTACACCTTC. Translated: CASSSRNYGYTF.